The clone carrying this T cell receptor beta chain occurred many times. The antigen is not known. This sample stems from a study of T-cell reconstitution after alpha-beta-depleted transplantation in children. Findings and limits, study-wide: After transplant, high TCRbeta diversity at day 60 in some patients arose from surviving recipient T cells and thymic progenitors. A year had passed since transplant, and T-cell counts and diversity by then came mostly from newly produced T cells. Reportedly, only several hundred clones from non-depleted graft cells drove alpha-beta T-cell counts at about two months.

This CDR3 spans 15 amino acids. Trimming pared 4 bases from V and 5 bases from J, leaving 17 bases between. Germline values: CDR1 SGHRS, CDR2 YFSETQ. Molecular barcoding with unique molecular identifiers was used for the TCRbeta library. MiXCR, run by TCRdb on the PCR reads, gives a single entry per CDR3 protein. The sample lists hundreds of thousands of distinct CDR3 sequences, roughly 13% occurring once. The J gene is TRBJ2-3, the V gene TRBV5-1; no firm D call. The material was PBMCs, obtained before TCRalphabeta/CD19-depleted stem cell transplant. The clonotype was recovered from a girl aged 2-10 years with congenital amegakaryocytic thrombocytopenia, due to receive a stem cell transplant. Here the CDR3 DNA reads TGCGCCAGCAGCCCCCTCCTGGAAGGTAGAGATACGCAGTATTTT. It codes for CASSPLLEGRDTQYF.